This T cell receptor (beta chain) is drawn from a study of cytomegalovirus exposure and HLA in healthy donors. CDR1 is MNHEY, CDR2 SMNVEV, per germline (reference sequence). The CDR3 contains 13 residues. Trimming stripped 6 bases from V and 9 bases from J, with 15 bases between. This table comes from immunoSEQ multiplex PCR, and its TCRdb copy is limited to in-frame clones, with some not included. The sample shows around 200,000 clones, about 80% of them seen only once. The chain recombines TRBV27 with TRBJ2-1; D is ambiguous. The sequenced sample was PBMCs. The TCR originated in a woman aged 18-30 years in good health and CMV-seropositive. The CDR3 DNA reads TGTGCCAGCAGACGAGACATACAAGGTGAGCAGTTCTTC. Translating gives CASRRDIQGEQFF.